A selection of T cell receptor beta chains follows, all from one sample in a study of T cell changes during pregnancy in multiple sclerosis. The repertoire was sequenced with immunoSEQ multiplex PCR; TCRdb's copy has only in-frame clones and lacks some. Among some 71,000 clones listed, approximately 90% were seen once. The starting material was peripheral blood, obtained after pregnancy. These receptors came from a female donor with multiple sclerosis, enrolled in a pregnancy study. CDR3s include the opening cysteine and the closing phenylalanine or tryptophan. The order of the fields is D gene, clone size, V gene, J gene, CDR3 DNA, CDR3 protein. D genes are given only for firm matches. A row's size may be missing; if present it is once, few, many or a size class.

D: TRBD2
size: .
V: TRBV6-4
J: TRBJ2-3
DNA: TGTGCCAGCAGTCCCGGCAGCGGGAGCGCAGATACGCAGTATTTT
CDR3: CASSPGSGSADTQYF

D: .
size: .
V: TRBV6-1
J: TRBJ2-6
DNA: TGTGCCAGCAGTGATAGTGTCATAAAGAGCTCTGGGGCCAACGTCCTGACTTTC
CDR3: CASSDSVIKSSGANVLTF

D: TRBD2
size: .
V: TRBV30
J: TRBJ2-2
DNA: TGTGCCTTTTCTAGCGGGAGCGGGAACACCGGGGAGCTGTTTTTT
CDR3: CAFSSGSGNTGELFF

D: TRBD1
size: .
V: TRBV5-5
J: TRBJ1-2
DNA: TGTGCCAGCAGCCCGGTCGGACAGGGGACCTATGGCTACACCTTC
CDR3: CASSPVGQGTYGYTF

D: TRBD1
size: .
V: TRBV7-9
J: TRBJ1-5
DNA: TGTGCCAGCAGTCGTACAGGGGAACCTAATCAGCCCCAGCATTTT
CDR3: CASSRTGEPNQPQHF

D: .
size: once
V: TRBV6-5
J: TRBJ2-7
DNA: TGTGCCAGCAGTTATGCGGGAACTACCTACGAGCAGTACTTC
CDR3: CASSYAGTTYEQYF

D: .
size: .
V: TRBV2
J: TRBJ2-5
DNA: TGTGCCAGCAGTGAAGGGGCGGGGCGACAAGAGACCCAGTACTTC
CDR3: CASSEGAGRQETQYF

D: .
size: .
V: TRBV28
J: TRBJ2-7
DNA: TGTGCCAGCAGTTCGGGACACGTCACCTACGAGCAGTACTTC
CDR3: CASSSGHVTYEQYF

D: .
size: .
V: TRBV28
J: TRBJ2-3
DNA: TGTGCCAGCAGTTTGTTCTCTAGAACAGATACGCAGTATTTT
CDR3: CASSLFSRTDTQYF

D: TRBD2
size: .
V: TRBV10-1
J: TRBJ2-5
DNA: TGCGCCAGCAGTGATGTCGCGGGAGGAACCCAAGAGACCCAGTACTTC
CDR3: CASSDVAGGTQETQYF

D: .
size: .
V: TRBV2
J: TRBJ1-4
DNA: TGTGCCAGCGGAACAGGGACAAATGAAAAACTGTTTTTT
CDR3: CASGTGTNEKLFF

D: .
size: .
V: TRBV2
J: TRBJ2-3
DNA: TGTGCCAGCAGGCCGAGGAGCGATACGCAGTATTTT
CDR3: CASRPRSDTQYF

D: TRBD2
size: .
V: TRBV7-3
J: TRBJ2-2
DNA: TGTGCCAGCAGCCCCAAGGGACTAGCGGGAGGACACACCGGGGAGCTGTTTTTT
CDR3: CASSPKGLAGGHTGELFF

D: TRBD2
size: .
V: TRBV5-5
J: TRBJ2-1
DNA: TGTGCCAGCAGCTTGGGGTGGACTAGCTATGAGCAGTTCTTC
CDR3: CASSLGWTSYEQFF

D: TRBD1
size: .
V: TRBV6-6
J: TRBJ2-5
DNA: TGTGCCAGCATGGGACAGGGGGCTCTTGAGACCCAGTACTTC
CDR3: CASMGQGALETQYF

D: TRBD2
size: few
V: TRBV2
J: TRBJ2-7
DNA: TGTGCCAGCACCCGGACTAGCGGCTACGAGCAGTACTTC
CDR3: CASTRTSGYEQYF

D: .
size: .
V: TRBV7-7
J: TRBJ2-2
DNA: TGTGCTAGCAGCTTCCAGGCGACCGCGGGCACCGGGGAGCTGTTTTTT
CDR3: CASSFQATAGTGELFF

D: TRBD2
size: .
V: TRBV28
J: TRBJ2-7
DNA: TGTGCCAGCACTCGCGGGGGGCCCTACGAGCAGTACTTC
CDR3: CASTRGGPYEQYF

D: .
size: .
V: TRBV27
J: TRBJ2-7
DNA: TGTGCCAGCAGTTTAGGTTCGTCGGGTAACGAGCAGTACTTC
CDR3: CASSLGSSGNEQYF

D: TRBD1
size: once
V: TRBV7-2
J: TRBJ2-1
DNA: TGTGCCAGCAGCTCGGACAGGGGAGGTGAGCAGTTCTTC
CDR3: CASSSDRGGEQFF

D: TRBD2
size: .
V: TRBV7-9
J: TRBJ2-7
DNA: TGTGCCAGCAGCTTAAGGATGGGAGCGGGAGGCGACGAGCAGTACTTC
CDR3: CASSLRMGAGGDEQYF

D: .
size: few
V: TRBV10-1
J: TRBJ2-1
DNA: TGCGCCAGCAGCCCCATTCGGGAACGGAAGCAGTTCTTC
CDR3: CASSPIRERKQFF

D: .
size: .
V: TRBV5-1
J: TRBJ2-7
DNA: TGCGCCAGCAGCATCTCCCCGGGACTCCAGACCTCCTACGAGCAGTACTTC
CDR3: CASSISPGLQTSYEQYF

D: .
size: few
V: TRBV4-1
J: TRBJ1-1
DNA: TGCGCCAGCAGCCAAACCGCGGGGTTGGTCTTT
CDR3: CASSQTAGLVF

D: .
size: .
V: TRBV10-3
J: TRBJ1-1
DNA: TGTGCCATCAGTGAGCCGAAACTCCTCCCGAACGCTGAAGCTTTCTTT
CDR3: CAISEPKLLPNAEAFF

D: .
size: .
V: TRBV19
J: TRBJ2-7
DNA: TGTGCCAGTACGGCGCCAGGGGCCTACGAGCAGTACTTC
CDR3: CASTAPGAYEQYF

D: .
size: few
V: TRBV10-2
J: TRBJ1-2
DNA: TGCGCCAGCAGTGAGTCGGCGGGGGGTGGCTATGGCTACACCTTC
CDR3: CASSESAGGGYGYTF

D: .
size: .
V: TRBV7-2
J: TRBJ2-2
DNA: TGTGCCAGCAGCTTAAACGCGGCCCAGGGAAACACCGGGGAGCTGTTTTTT
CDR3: CASSLNAAQGNTGELFF

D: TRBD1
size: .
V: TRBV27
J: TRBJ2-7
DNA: TGTGCCAGCAGTACGACAGGGGTCGGCTCCTACGAGCAGTACTTC
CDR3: CASSTTGVGSYEQYF

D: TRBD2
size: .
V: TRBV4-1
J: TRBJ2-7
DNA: TGCGCCAGCAGCGAGAGACTAGCGGGAGCCTACGAGCAGTACTTC
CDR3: CASSERLAGAYEQYF

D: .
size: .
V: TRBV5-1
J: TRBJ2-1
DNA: TGCGCCAGCAGCTTGCGTGGCTTTCAGGGGCAGTTCTTC
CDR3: CASSLRGFQGQFF

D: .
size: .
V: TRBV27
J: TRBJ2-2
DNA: TGTGCCAGCAGTTTCTCGGGTGGGAGGCGAGGGGAGCTGTTTTTT
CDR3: CASSFSGGRRGELFF

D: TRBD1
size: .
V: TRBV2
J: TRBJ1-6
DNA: TGTGCCAGCAGCCTTGGAGGGACAGGGGATTCACCCCTCCACTTT
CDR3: CASSLGGTGDSPLHF

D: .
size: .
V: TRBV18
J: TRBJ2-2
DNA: TGTGCCAGCGGGAGGTGGGCCGACGCGAACACCGGGGAGCTGTTTTTT
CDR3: CASGRWADANTGELFF

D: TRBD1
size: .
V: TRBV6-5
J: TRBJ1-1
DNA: TGTGCCATCCGACAGGGGTCCCAGAACACTGAAGCTTTCTTT
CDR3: CAIRQGSQNTEAFF

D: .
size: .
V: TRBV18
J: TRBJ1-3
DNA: TGTGCCAGCTCACCAGGAGGAACGGGAAACACCATATATTTT
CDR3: CASSPGGTGNTIYF

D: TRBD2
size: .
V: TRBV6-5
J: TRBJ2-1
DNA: TGTGCCAGCGGGCGGGGGAACAATGAGCAGTTCTTC
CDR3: CASGRGNNEQFF

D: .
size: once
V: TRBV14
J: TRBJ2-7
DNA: TGTGCCAGCAGCAGGGCGGGGGCAGCCTACGAGCAGTACTTC
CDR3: CASSRAGAAYEQYF

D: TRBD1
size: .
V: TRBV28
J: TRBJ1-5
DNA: TGTGCCAGCAGTTTAGGGACAGGGGGCTCTTTTGGCAATCAGCCCCAGCATTTT
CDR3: CASSLGTGGSFGNQPQHF

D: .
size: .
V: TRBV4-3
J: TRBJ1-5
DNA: TGCGCCAGCAGCCAAATCGTTGGCCAGCCCCAGCATTTT
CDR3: CASSQIVGQPQHF

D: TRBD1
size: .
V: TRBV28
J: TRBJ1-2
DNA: TGTGCCAGCAGTTTGACAGGGCAAGGCTACACCTTC
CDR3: CASSLTGQGYTF